The 17 T cell receptor beta chains presented below share a single source sample, sequenced in a study of vaccination and CD4 T cells after COVID-19. Their target antigens are unknown. An Oncomine TCR Beta short-read assay was used to sequence the DNA from cultured CD4+ T cells. Using its own MiXCR run on the PCR reads, TCRdb lists one record per CDR3 protein. The profile shows thousands of distinct CDR3 sequences, approximately 64% of them singletons. Treatment meaning: approximately 9-day PBMC culture with coronavirus spike peptide pools or control peptides (ViraFEST assay). Sequences were obtained from CD4+ T cells from blood, cultured in vitro. These TCRs come from a human donor who had recovered from COVID-19.

The rearrangement uses TRBV5-1 and TRBJ2-7, with 9 bases that match TRBD2. Germline CDR1 and CDR2: SGHRS and YFSETQ. V was clipped by 4 bases and J by 0 bases; unmatched bases: 5. CDR3 length equals 15 residues. The CDR3 here is CASSPGLAHSYEQYF. The CDR3 nucleotides read TGCGCCAGCAGCCCCGGACTAGCGCACTCCTACGAGCAGTACTTC.

The rearrangement joins TRBV2 to TRBJ2-2, with a tentative D call TRBD2 (6 bases). The CDR3 runs 16 residues. V gave up 2 bases and J gave up 4 bases, with 14 bases separating them. The germline CDR1 and CDR2 sequences are SNHLY and FYNNEI. CDR3 region: CASSEWAGQRTGELFF. CDR3 nucleotides: TGTGCCAGCAGTGAATGGGCGGGGCAACGCACCGGGGAGCTGTTTTTT.

V is TRBV6-1 and J is TRBJ1-5; D is ambiguous. CDR1 MNHNS and CDR2 SASEGT come from the germline V gene. Trimming removed 3 bases at V and 3 bases at J, with 6 bases between. This CDR3 comprises 13 residues. CDR3 sequence reads: CASSERINQPQHF. In nucleotides, the CDR3 is TGTGCCAGCAGTGAGAGGATCAATCAGCCCCAGCATTTT.

The chain employs TRBV25-1 and TRBJ2-5; D is possibly TRBD2 (5 bases). The CDR3 spans 15 residues. Germline-derived CDR1 and CDR2 are MGHDK and SYGVNS. The germline V and J ends were trimmed by 7 bases and 5 bases, with 20 bases remaining between them. The CDR3 is CASTKNVIGGETQYF. As DNA, the CDR3 is TGTGCCAGCACCAAGAATGTTATCGGCGGGGAGACCCAGTACTTC. Looking up the rest from reference TRBV25-1 and TRBJ2-5 gives the full variable domain: EADIYQTPRYLVIGTGKKITLECSQTMGHDKMYWYQQDPGMELHLIHYSYGVNSTEKGDLSSESTVSRIRTEHFPLTLESARPSHTSQYLCASTKNVIGGETQYFGPGTRLLVL.

This clonotype has only a few counts. This rearrangement joins TRBV6-5 to TRBJ1-6; 8 nucleotides agree with TRBD1. The ends lost 4 bases at V and 0 bases at J; junction bases unmatched: 2. The V gene's germline CDR1 is MNHEY and CDR2 SVGAGI. CDR3 size: 16 residues. The DNA of the CDR3 is TGTGCCAGCAGTTGGACAGGGAGCTCCTATAATTCACCCCTCCACTTT. Encoded protein: CASSWTGSSYNSPLHF.

This clonotype turned up a few times. The chain uses TRBV7-2 and TRBJ2-2, with D unresolved. The germline V gene encodes CDR1 SGHTA and CDR2 FQGNSA. V was shortened by 0 bases and J by 2 bases, with 7 bases between the two germline ends. This CDR3 comprises 15 residues. The CDR3 nucleotides are TGTGCCAGCAGCTTAGCAGGCGGAAACACCGGGGAGCTGTTTTTT. This codes for CASSLAGGNTGELFF.

The chain carries TRBV7-2 and TRBJ2-1; D is unresolved. Germline CDR1 is SGHTA and CDR2 is FQGNSA. The CDR3 consists of 15 residues. V lost 1 base to trimming and J lost 4 bases, with 11 bases between them. CDR3 protein: CASSLDGYGYNEQFF. DNA for the CDR3: TGTGCCAGCAGCTTAGACGGATATGGGTACAATGAGCAGTTCTTC.

This clonotype occurred a few times. The J gene is TRBJ2-7, the V gene TRBV19; 7 bases are shared with TRBD1. Germline CDR1 LNHDA, CDR2 SQIVND (reference sequence). The CDR3 sequence is 14 residues long. J was trimmed by 3 bases and V by 4 bases; bases with no gene match: 6. The CDR3 DNA reads TGTGCCAGTAGTACCCTTTCAGGGGGCTACGAGCAGTACTTC. Its protein product is CASSTLSGGYEQYF.

This clonotype was counted between two and nine times. The chain recombines TRBV20-1 with TRBJ1-6; D unclear. Trimming pared 1 base from V and 14 bases from J, leaving 15 bases between. Germline values: CDR1 DFQATT, CDR2 SNEGSKA (reference sequence). This CDR3 spans 13 amino acids. CDR3 DNA: TGCAGTGCTAGAGCGGACCTGTACGGAACCCTCCACTTT. Translated, it gives CSARADLYGTLHF.

V gene TRBV2 combines with J gene TRBJ1-5; D is unresolved. V dropped 6 bases and J dropped 0 bases, with 6 bases sitting between them. CDR1 is SNHLY and CDR2 is FYNNEI in the germline V gene. This CDR3 has 13 residues. CDR3 sequence reads: CASSDNSNQPQHF. The CDR3 coding sequence is TGTGCCAGCAGCGACAATAGCAATCAGCCCCAGCATTTT.

The V call is TRBV6-1, the J call TRBJ1-1; D not resolved. Germline lookup yields CDR1 MNHNS and CDR2 SASEGT. V was cut by 5 bases and J by 2 bases, with 9 bases left in between. The CDR3 sequence is 13 residues long. The CDR3 coding sequence is TGTGCCAGCAGTATCACGGGTAACACTGAAGCTTTCTTT. As protein: CASSITGNTEAFF.

The sample holds a few counts of this clonotype. The V and J genes are TRBV20-1 and TRBJ1-3; D possibly corresponds to TRBD1 (6 bases). Germline CDR1 DFQATT, CDR2 SNEGSKA (reference sequence). The CDR3 has 14 amino acids. The ends were cut back, 2 bases at V and 0 bases at J, with 8 bases in the middle. Here the CDR3 DNA reads TGCAGTGCTAGACGGGACACCTCTGGAAACACCATATATTTT. This sequence encodes CSARRDTSGNTIYF.

The CDR3 sequence is CASRAGTSVTQYF. The CDR3, as DNA: TGTGCCAGCAGGGCCGGGACTAGTGTGACCCAGTACTTC. The chain is built from TRBV2 and TRBJ2-5; 8 positions match TRBD2. The junction had 7 bases not matched to a gene; V was cut back by 6 bases and J by 7 bases. Germline V gene data show CDR1 as SNHLY and CDR2 as FYNNEI. The length of the CDR3 is 13 residues.

The CDR3 coding sequence is TGTGCCAGCTCACCAGGGCAGGGGGAGACCTACGAGCAGTACTTC. This gives the protein CASSPGQGETYEQYF. The chain couples TRBV18 to TRBJ2-7, with TRBD1 identical over 7 bases. There are 15 residues in the CDR3. Germline CDR1 KGHSH, CDR2 LQKENI. Losses at the gene ends were 2 bases for V and 2 bases for J; bases not matched to a gene: 6.

The chain employs TRBV12-3 or TRBV12-4 and TRBJ2-1; perhaps TRBD2 as D (6 bases). The CDR3 extends over 13 amino acids. The V gene lost 9 bases and the J gene lost 4 bases, with 13 bases spanning the gap. CDR3 nucleotides: TGTGCCAGTCGGCGGGACGGTTACAATGAGCAGTTCTTC. Encoded protein: CASRRDGYNEQFF.

V usage is TRBV7-2 and J usage is TRBJ2-4, with D unclear. CDR3 length equals 12 residues. The ends were cut back, 5 bases at V and 8 bases at J, with 10 bases in the middle. Germline CDR1 is SGHTA and CDR2 is FQGNSA. The CDR3 sequence is CASSRQTDIQYF. As DNA, the CDR3 is TGTGCCAGCAGCCGTCAAACTGACATTCAGTACTTC.

The chain has TRBV19 and TRBJ1-2; TRBD1 is a possible D gene (6 bases). In germline, CDR1 is LNHDA, CDR2 SQIVND (reference sequence). This CDR3 has 15 residues. V lost 7 bases, J lost 7 bases, and 22 bases lay in between. The CDR3 DNA reads TGTGCCAGTACCCCAACCGGGACACCTGGCAGTGGCTACACCTTC. Protein sequence: CASTPTGTPGSGYTF. Full variable domain (missing parts from reference TRBV19 and TRBJ1-2): DGGITQSPKYLFRKEGQNVTLSCEQNLNHDAMYWYRQDPGQGLRLIYYSQIVNDFQKGDIAEGYSVSREKKESFPLTVTSAQKNPTAFYLCASTPTGTPGSGYTFGSGTRLTVV.